The rows below give T cell receptor beta chains drawn from one sample of a study of technical replicates of blood from a handful of donors. Here immunoSEQ multiplex PCR was the method, and the copy in TCRdb shows in-frame clones only, minus some. The data contain about 60,000 clones, 80% to 90% of them singletons. The sequenced material came from PBMCs. The receptors stem from a human donor in good health. Some clones in this sample may be carry-over from other donors' samples. Each CDR3 is given with its conserved first and last residue. A D gene is named only where the DNA matches it firmly. Size is stated for part of the rows, as once, few or many counts, or as a class when the clone is expanded.

d_gene	v_gene	j_gene	abundance	CDR3nt	CDR3aa
TRBD1	TRBV6-1	TRBJ1-6	.	TGTGCCAGCAGAGAGACAGGGACACCCCTCCACTTT	CASRETGTPLHF
.	TRBV30	TRBJ1-5	.	TGTGCCTGGACCGGTAGAGGGGGAAATCAGCCCCAGCATTTT	CAWTGRGGNQPQHF
TRBD1	TRBV7-9	TRBJ2-5	.	TGTGCCAGCAGCGAACCGACAGGGCTACAAGAGACCCAGTACTTC	CASSEPTGLQETQYF
TRBD2	TRBV18	TRBJ2-7	.	TGTGCCAGCTCACAGACTAGCGGGGCGTCCTACGAGCAGTACTTC	CASSQTSGASYEQYF
.	TRBV21-1	TRBJ2-1	few	TGTGCCAGCAGCAAGACTATCAGGGGGAAGTACAATGAGCAGTTCTTC	CASSKTIRGKYNEQFF
TRBD1	TRBV7-9	TRBJ2-7	.	TGTGCCAGCAGCTTGTTGGGGACAGGGGCCGAGCAGTACTTC	CASSLLGTGAEQYF
TRBD1	TRBV4-2	TRBJ1-5	.	TGTGCCAGCAGCGGTGGGACAGGGGATCAGCCCCAGCATTTT	CASSGGTGDQPQHF
.	TRBV7-2	TRBJ2-5	.	TGTGCCAGCAGCCCCCGTCAGGCCGGAGAGACCCAGTACTTC	CASSPRQAGETQYF
TRBD1	TRBV5-1	TRBJ1-1	.	TGCGCCAGCAGCTTTCTCAGGGGGGTGAACACTGAAGCTTTCTTT	CASSFLRGVNTEAFF
.	TRBV5-1	TRBJ1-4	.	TGCGCCAGCAGCTTGGCGGGTGAAAAACTGTTTTTT	CASSLAGEKLFF
TRBD2	TRBV4-2	TRBJ2-3	once	TGTGCCAGCAGCCAAGCCGGACTAGCGGGAGTAGGGGCAGGGGACACAGATACGCAGTATTTT	CASSQAGLAGVGAGDTDTQYF
.	TRBV5-4	TRBJ2-1	.	TGTGCCAGCAGCTTGGATTCGAATAGTGAGCAGTTCTTC	CASSLDSNSEQFF
TRBD2	TRBV15	TRBJ2-7	.	TGTGCCACCAGCAGAGATATAGCGGGGGGCGAGCAGTACTTC	CATSRDIAGGEQYF
TRBD1	TRBV6-6	TRBJ2-5	.	TGTGCCAGCAGGCCCGGGACAGGATTTGAAGAGACCCAGTACTTC	CASRPGTGFEETQYF
.	TRBV6-6	TRBJ2-7	.	TGTGCCAGCAACACGATTAGCGGAGGCTCCTACGAGCAGTACTTC	CASNTISGGSYEQYF
TRBD2	TRBV7-2	TRBJ2-3	.	TGTGCCAGCAGCTTAGGCCTAGCGGGTGCAGATACGCAGTATTTT	CASSLGLAGADTQYF
.	TRBV2	TRBJ1-5	.	TGTGCCAGCAGTAGCGGGCGCGATCAGCCCCAGCATTTT	CASSSGRDQPQHF
.	TRBV4-3	TRBJ2-3	.	TGCGCCAGCAGCCAAGAAGAGACTGACACAGATACGCAGTATTTT	CASSQEETDTDTQYF
TRBD2	TRBV2	TRBJ2-1	.	TGTGCCAGCAGGAGCGGGAGGGCCAAAACGAATGAGCAGTTCTTC	CASRSGRAKTNEQFF
TRBD2	TRBV6-5	TRBJ2-7	few	TGTGCCAGCACCGAGACTAGCGGACAGCAGTACTTC	CASTETSGQQYF
TRBD2	TRBV5-6	TRBJ2-3	.	TGTGCCAGCAGCTTGGCAGGCGGGTGGACTAGCGGGGTCACAGATACGCAGTATTTT	CASSLAGGWTSGVTDTQYF
.	TRBV7-9	TRBJ1-4	.	TGTGCCAGCAGCTTACTACCCGCCGCAACTAATGAAAAACTGTTTTTT	CASSLLPAATNEKLFF
.	TRBV19	TRBJ1-1	few	TGTGCCAGTATTAATAAGGGGCGTTCTGAAGCTTTCTTT	CASINKGRSEAFF
.	TRBV6-5	TRBJ1-2	.	TGTGCCACCCGACAGACTAACTATGGCTACACCTTC	CATRQTNYGYTF
TRBD1	TRBV19	TRBJ1-5	.	TGTGCCAGTAGTACACAGGGGCTGTTGGGAATAGTTCAGCCCCAGCATTTT	CASSTQGLLGIVQPQHF
TRBD2	TRBV7-9	TRBJ2-3	.	TGTGCCAGCAGCTTAGAGGCACTAGCGGGAGTGGAGACAGATACGCAGTATTTT	CASSLEALAGVETDTQYF
.	TRBV7-9	TRBJ1-2	.	TGTGCCAGCAGCCACGGACATGGGGAGGGCGGCTACACCTTC	CASSHGHGEGGYTF
TRBD1	TRBV7-7	TRBJ2-5	.	TGTGCCAGCAGCTGGGACAGTCAAGAGACCCAGTACTTC	CASSWDSQETQYF